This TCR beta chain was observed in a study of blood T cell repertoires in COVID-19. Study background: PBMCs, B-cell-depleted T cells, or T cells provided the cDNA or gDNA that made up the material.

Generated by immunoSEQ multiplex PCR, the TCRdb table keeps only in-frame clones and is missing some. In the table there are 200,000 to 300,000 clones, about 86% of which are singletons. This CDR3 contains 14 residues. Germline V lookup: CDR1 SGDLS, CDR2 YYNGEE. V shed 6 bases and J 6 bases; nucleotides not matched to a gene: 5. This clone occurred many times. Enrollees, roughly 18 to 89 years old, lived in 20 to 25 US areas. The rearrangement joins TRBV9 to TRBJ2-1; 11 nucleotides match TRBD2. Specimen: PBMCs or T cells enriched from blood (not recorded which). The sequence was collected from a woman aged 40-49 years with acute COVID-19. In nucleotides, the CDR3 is TGTGCCAGCAACGGACTAGCGGGCGCCAATGAGCAGTTCTTC. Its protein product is CASNGLAGANEQFF.